Reported below is one T cell receptor beta chain. Here immunoSEQ multiplex PCR was the method, and the copy in TCRdb shows in-frame clones only, minus some. The table has about 64,000 clones, 90% to 97% seen once. The data belong to a study of T cell changes during pregnancy in multiple sclerosis. The CDR3 has 16 residues. The junction had 5 bases not matched to a gene; V was cut back by 1 base and J by 5 bases. CDR1 KGHSH and CDR2 LQKENI come from the germline V gene. This chain links TRBV18 with TRBJ2-5, with 12 bases matching TRBD2. The sequences come from CD8+ T cells from peripheral blood mononuclear cells, collected after pregnancy. The source is a female donor with multiple sclerosis, enrolled in a pregnancy study. Here the CDR3 DNA reads TGTGCCAGCTCACCACTCCGGCTAGCGGGAGGGGAGACCCAGTACTTC. This gives the protein CASSPLRLAGGETQYF.